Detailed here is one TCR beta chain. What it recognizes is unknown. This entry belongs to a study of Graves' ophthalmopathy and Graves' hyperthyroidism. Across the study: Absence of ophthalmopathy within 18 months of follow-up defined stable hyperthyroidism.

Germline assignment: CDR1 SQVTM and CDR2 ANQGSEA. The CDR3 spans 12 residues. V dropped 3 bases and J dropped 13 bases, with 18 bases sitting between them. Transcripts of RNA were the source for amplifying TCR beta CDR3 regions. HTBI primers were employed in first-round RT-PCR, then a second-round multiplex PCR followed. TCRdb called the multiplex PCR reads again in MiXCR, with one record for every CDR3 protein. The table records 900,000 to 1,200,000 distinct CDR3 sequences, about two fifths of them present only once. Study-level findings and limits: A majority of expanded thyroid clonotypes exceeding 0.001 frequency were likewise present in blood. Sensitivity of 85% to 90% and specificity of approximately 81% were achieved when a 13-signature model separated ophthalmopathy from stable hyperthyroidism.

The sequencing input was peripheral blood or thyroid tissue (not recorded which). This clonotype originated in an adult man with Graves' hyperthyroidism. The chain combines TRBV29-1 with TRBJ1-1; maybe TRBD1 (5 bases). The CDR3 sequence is CSVDGGTRDVFF. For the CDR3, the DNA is TGCAGCGTTGACGGGGGGACCCGGGATGTTTTCTTT. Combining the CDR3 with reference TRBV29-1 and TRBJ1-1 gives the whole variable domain SAVISQKPSRDICQRGTSLTIQCQVDSQVTMMFWYRQQPGQSLTLIATANQGSEATYESGFVIDKFPISRPNLTFSTLTVSNMSPEDSSIYLCSVDGGTRDVFFGQGTRLTVV.